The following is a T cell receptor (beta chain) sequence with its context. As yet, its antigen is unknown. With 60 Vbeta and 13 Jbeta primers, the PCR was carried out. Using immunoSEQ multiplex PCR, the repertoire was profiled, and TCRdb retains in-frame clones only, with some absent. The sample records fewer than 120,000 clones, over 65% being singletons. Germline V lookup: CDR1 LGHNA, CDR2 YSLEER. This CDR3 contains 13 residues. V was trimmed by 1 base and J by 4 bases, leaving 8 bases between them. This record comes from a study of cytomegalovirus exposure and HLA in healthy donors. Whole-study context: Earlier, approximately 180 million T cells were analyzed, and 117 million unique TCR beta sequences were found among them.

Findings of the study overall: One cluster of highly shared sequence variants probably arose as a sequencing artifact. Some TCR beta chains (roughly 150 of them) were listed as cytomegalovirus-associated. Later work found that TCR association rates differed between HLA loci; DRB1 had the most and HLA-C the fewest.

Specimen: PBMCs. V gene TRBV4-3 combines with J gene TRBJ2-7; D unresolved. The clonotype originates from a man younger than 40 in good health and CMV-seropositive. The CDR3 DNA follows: TGCGCCAGCAGCCAAGTTCCCACTTACGAGCAGTACTTC. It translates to CASSQVPTYEQYF.